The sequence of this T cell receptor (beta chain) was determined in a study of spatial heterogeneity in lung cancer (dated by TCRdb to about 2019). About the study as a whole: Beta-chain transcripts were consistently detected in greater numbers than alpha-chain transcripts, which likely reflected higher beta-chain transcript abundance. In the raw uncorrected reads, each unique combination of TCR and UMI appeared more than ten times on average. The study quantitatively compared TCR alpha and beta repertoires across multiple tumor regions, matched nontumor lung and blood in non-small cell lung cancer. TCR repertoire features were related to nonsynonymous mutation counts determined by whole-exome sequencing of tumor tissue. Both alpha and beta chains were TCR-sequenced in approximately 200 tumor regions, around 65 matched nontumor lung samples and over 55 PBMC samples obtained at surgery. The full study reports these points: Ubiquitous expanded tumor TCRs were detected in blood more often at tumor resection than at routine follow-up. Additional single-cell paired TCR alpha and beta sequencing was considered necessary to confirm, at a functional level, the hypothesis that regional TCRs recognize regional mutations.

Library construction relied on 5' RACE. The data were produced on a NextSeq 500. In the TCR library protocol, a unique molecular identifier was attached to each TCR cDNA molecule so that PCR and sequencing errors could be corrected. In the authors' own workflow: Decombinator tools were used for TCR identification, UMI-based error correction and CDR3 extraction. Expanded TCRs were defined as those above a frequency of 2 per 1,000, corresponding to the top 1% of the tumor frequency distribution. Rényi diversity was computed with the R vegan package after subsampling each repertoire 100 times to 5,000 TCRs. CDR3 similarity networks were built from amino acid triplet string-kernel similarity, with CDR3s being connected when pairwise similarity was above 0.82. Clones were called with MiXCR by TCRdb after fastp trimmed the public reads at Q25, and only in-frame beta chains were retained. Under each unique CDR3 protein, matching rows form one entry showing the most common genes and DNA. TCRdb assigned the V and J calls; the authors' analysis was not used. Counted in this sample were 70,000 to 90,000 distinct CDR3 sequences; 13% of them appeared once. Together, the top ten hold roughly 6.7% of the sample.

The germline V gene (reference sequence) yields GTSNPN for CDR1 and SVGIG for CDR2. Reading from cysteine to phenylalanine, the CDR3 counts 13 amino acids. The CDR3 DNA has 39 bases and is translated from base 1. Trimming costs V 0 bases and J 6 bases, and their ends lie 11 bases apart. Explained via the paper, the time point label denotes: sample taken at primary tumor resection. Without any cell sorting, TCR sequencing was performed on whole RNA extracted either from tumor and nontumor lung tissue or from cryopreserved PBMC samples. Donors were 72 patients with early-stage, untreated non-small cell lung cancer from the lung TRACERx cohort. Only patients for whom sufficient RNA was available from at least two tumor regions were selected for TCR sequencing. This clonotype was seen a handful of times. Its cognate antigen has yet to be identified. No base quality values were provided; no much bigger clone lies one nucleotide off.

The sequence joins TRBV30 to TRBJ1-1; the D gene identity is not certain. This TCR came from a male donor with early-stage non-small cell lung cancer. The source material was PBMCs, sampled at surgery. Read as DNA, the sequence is TGTGCCTGGAGTGTCAGGACGCCCCCTGAAGCTTTCTTT. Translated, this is CAWSVRTPPEAFF. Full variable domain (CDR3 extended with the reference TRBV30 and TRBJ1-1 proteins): SQTIHQWPATLVQPVGSPLSLECTVEGTSNPNLYWYRQAAGRGLQLLFYSVGIGQISSEVPQNLSASRPQDRQFILSSKKLLLSDSGFYLCAWSVRTPPEAFFGQGTRLTVV.